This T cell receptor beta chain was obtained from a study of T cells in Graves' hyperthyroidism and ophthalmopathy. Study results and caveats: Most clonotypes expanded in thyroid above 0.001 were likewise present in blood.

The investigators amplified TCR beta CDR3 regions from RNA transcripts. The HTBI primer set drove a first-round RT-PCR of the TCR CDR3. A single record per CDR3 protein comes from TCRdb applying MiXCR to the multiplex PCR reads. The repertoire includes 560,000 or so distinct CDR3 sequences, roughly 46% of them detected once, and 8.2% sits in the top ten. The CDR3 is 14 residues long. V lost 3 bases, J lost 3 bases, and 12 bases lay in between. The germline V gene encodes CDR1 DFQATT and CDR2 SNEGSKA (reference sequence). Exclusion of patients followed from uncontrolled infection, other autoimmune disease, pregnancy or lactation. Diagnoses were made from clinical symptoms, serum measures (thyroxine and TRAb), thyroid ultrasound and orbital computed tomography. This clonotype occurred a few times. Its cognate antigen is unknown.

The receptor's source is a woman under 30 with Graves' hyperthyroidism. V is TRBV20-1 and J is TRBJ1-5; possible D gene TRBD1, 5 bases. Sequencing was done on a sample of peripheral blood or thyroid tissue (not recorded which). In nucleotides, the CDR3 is TGCAGTGCTAGGCGCAGGGTCGACAATCAGCCCCAGCATTTT. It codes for CSARRRVDNQPQHF.